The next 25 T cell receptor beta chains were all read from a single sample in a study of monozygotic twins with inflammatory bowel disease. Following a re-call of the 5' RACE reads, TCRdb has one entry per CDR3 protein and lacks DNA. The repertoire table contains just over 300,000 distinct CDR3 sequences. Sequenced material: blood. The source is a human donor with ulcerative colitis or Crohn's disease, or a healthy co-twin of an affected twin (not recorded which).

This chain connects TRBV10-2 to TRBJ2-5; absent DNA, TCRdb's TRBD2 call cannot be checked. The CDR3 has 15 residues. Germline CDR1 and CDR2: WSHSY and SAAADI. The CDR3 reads CASSQGLRSWETQYF.

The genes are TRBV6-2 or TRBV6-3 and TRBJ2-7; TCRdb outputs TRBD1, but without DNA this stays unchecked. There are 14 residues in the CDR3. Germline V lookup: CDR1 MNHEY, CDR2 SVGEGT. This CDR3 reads CASNYGTPPYEQYF.

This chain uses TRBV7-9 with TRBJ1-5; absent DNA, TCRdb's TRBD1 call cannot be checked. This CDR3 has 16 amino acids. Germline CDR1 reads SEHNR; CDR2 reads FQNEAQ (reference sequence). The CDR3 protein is CASSLGRGPSNQPQHF. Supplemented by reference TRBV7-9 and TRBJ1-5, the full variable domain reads DTGVSQNPRHKITKRGQNVTFRCDPISEHNRLYWYRQTLGQGPEFLTYFQNEAQLEKSRLLSDRFSAERPKGSFSTLEIQRTEQGDSAMYLCASSLGRGPSNQPQHFGDGTRLSIL.

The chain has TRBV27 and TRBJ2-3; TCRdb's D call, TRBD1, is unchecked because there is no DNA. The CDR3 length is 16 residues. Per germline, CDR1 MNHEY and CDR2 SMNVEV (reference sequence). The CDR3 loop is CASSSSGAGAVDTQYF.

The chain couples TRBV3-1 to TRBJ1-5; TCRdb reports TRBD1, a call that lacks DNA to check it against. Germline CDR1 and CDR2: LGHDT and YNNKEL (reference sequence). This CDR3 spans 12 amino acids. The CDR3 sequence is CASGQGNQPQHF.

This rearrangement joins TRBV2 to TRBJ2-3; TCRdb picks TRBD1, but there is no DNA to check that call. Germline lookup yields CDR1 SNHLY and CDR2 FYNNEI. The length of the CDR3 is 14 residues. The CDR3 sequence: CASSKDRLSDTQYF.

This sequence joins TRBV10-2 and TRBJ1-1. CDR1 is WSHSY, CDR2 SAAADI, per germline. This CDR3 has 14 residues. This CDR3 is CASSEWWKNTEAFF.

CDR3 protein: CSSRVTRGHEAFF. The chain is built from TRBV20-1 and TRBJ1-1. CDR1 is DFQATT, CDR2 SNEGSKA, per germline (reference sequence). This CDR3 spans 13 amino acids.

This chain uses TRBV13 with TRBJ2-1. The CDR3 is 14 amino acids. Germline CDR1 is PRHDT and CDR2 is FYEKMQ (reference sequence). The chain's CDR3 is CASSLQELYNEQFF.

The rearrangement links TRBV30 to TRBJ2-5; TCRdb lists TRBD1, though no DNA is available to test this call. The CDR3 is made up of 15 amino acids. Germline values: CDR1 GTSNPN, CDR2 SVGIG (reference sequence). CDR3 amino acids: CASLRGRSALGTQYF.

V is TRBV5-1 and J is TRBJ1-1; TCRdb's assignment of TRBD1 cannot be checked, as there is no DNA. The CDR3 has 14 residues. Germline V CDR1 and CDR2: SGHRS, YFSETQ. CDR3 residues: CASSLAGGRPEAFF.

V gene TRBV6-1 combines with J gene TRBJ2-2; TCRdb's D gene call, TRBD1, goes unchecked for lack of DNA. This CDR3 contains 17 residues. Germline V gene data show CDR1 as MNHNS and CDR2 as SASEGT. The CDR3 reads CASRLLGHPLNTGELFF.

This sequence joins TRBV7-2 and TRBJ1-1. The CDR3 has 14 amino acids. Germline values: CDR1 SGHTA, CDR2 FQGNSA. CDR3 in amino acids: CASSRNPLNTEAFF.

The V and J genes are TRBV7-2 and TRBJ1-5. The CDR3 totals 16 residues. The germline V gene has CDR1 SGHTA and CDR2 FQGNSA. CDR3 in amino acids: CASSLALGTAHQPQHF.

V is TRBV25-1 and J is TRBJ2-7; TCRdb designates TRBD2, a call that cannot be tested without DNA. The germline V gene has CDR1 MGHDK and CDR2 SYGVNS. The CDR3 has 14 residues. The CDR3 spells CASGVSGSIDEQYF.

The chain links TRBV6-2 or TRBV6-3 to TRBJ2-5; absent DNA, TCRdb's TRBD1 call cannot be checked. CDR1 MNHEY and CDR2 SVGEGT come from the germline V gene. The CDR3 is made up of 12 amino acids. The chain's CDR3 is CASSYGAETQYF.

The CDR3 region is CASSSGTWGQPQHF. The gene calls are TRBV27 and TRBJ1-5; TCRdb names TRBD1, which stays unverified in the absence of DNA. CDR1 MNHEY and CDR2 SMNVEV come from the germline V gene (reference sequence). The CDR3 contains 14 residues.

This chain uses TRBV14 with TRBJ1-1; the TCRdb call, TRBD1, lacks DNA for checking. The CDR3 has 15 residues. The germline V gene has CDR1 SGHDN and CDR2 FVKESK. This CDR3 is CASSQELPGQGAAFF.

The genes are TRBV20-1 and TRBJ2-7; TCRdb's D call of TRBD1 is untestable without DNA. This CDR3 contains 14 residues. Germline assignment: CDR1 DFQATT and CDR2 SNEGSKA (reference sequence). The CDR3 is CSARRQGTDYEQYF.

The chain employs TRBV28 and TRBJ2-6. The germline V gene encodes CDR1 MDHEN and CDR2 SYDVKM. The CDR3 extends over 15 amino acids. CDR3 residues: CASSPHNSGANVLTF.

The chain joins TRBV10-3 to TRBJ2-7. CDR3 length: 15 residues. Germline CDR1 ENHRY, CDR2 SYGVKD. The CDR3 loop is CAISDRGGSSYEQYF.

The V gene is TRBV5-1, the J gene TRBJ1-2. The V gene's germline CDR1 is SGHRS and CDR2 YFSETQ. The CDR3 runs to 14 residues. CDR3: CASSRDQANYGYTF.

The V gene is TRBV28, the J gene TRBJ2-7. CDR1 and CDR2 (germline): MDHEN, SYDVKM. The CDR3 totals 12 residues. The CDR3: CASSLMSYEQYF.

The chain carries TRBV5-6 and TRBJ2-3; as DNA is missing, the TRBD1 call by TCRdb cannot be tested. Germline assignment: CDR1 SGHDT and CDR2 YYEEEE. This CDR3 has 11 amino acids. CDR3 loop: CASSTSRTQYF.

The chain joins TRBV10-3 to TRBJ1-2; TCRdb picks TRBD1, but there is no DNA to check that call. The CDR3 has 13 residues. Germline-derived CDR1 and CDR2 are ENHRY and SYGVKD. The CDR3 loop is CAKRDRLNYGYTF.